The 26 T cell receptor beta chains in this list originate from one sample, sequenced in a study of shared clonotypes between healthy human individuals. Some clones are missing from TCRdb's copy, which holds only in-frame ones; the method was immunoSEQ multiplex PCR. The data contain roughly 500,000 clones, 95% to 97% of them singletons. The material sequenced was naive CD4+ T cells sorted from blood. Subset of the sample: CD45RA+ positively selected. The receptors derive from a woman aged 25 to 39 in good health.

The chain joins TRBV5-1 to TRBJ2-5; D is ambiguous. Trimming removed 2 bases from V and 1 base from J, with 6 bases in between. Germline CDR1 is SGHRS and CDR2 is YFSETQ. CDR3 length: 13 amino acids. CDR3 sequence reads: CASSFAAQETQYF. CDR3 bases: TGCGCCAGCAGCTTCGCAGCCCAAGAGACCCAGTACTTC.

The chain combines TRBV28 with TRBJ2-1; TRBD2 matches 13 bases. V gave up 4 bases and J gave up 9 bases; unmatched junction bases: 9. The CDR3 contains 16 residues. Germline V gene data show CDR1 as MDHEN and CDR2 as SYDVKM. CDR3 sequence reads: CASSSTSGRALSEQFF. The DNA of the CDR3 is TGTGCCAGCAGTTCTACTAGCGGGAGGGCCCTCAGTGAGCAGTTCTTC.

CDR3 nucleotides: TGTGCCAGCAGTTCTGGACTAGCGGGAGAATACGAGCAGTACTTC. Its translation is CASSSGLAGEYEQYF. The rearrangement links TRBV2 to TRBJ2-7; 13 nucleotides match TRBD2. The CDR3 spans 15 residues. V was clipped by 5 bases and J by 4 bases; unmatched bases: 5. Germline V gene sequence: CDR1 SNHLY, CDR2 FYNNEI. Drawing the rest from reference TRBV2 and TRBJ2-7, the complete variable domain is EPEVTQTPSHQVTQMGQEVILRCVPISNHLYFYWYRQILGQKVEFLVSFYNNEISEKSEIFDDQFSVERPDGSNFTLKIRSTKLEDSAMYFCASSSGLAGEYEQYFGPGTRLTVT.

This clone appeared once. Relative to the germline gene, one junction end is altered; a read error may explain this. The rearrangement joins TRBV20-1 to TRBJ1-1; D is ambiguous. Germline-derived CDR1 and CDR2 are DFQATT and SNEGSKA (reference sequence). The CDR3 runs to 10 residues. Here the CDR3 reads CSAPRNSHYF. In nucleotides, the CDR3 is TGCAGTGCTCCAAGAAATAGTCACTATTTT.

This rearrangement joins TRBV19 to TRBJ1-1; D not resolved. The CDR3 has 14 residues. Trimming removed 3 bases from V and 4 bases from J, with 12 bases in between. From germline, CDR1 is LNHDA and CDR2 SQIVND (reference sequence). The CDR3 sequence: CASSIVGVATEAFF. The CDR3 DNA sequence: TGTGCCAGTAGTATCGTCGGGGTGGCCACTGAAGCTTTCTTT. The full variable domain, in which reference TRBV19 and TRBJ1-1 provide the parts outside the CDR3, is DGGITQSPKYLFRKEGQNVTLSCEQNLNHDAMYWYRQDPGQGLRLIYYSQIVNDFQKGDIAEGYSVSREKKESFPLTVTSAQKNPTAFYLCASSIVGVATEAFFGQGTRLTVV.

The sample holds one count of this clone. The rearrangement links TRBV6-1 to TRBJ1-4; tentative D call: TRBD1 (5 bases). There are 15 residues in the CDR3. V was cut by 6 bases and J by 5 bases, with 16 bases left in between. The germline V gene encodes CDR1 MNHNS and CDR2 SASEGT. CDR3 sequence (DNA): TGTGCCAGCAGCCGGGACCGGACCATGAATGAAAAACTGTTTTTT. Translated: CASSRDRTMNEKLFF.

V usage is TRBV5-4 and J usage is TRBJ1-6; no firm D call. The CDR3 covers 16 residues. The germline V and J ends were trimmed by 3 bases and 7 bases, with 17 bases remaining between them. Germline values: CDR1 SGHNT, CDR2 YYREEE (reference sequence). CDR3 DNA: TGTGCCAGCAGCTCTGTTAATGGGCCTCTCAATTCACCCCTCCACTTT. Amino acids: CASSSVNGPLNSPLHF.

This chain links TRBV6-6 with TRBJ2-3, with no clear D. Germline CDR1 is MNHNY and CDR2 is SVGAGI (reference sequence). V gave up 5 bases and J gave up 4 bases, with 4 bases separating them. There are 11 residues in the CDR3. The CDR3 loop reads CASSGSDTQYF. The DNA for the CDR3 is TGTGCCAGCAGTGGCTCAGATACGCAGTATTTT.

This rearrangement joins TRBV7-6 to TRBJ2-5; D is unresolved. Germline CDR1 reads SGHVS; CDR2 reads FNYEAQ. The V end lost 2 bases, the J end lost 5 bases, and 12 bases lay between the germline ends. The CDR3 length is 14 residues. CDR3: CASSLLSRRETQYF. CDR3 in DNA: TGTGCCAGCAGCTTATTGTCGCGTCGGGAGACCCAGTACTTC.

The V gene is TRBV18, the J gene TRBJ1-1; perhaps TRBD1 as D (5 bases). CDR1 and CDR2 (germline): KGHSH, LQKENI. V was trimmed by 2 bases and J by 6 bases, leaving 13 bases between them. The CDR3 has 14 residues. The CDR3 reads CASSPGQLGAEAFF. In nucleotides, the CDR3 is TGTGCCAGCTCACCAGGGCAGTTAGGGGCTGAAGCTTTCTTT.

This chain uses TRBV19 with TRBJ2-6, with D maybe TRBD2 (5 bases). With 5 bases removed from V and 1 base from J, the gap between germline ends came to 18 bases. CDR3 length: 18 amino acids. Per the germline V gene, CDR1 is LNHDA and CDR2 is SQIVND (reference sequence). In DNA form, the CDR3 reads TGTGCCAGTAGTCCCCGGACGCCCCGGGGATCTGGGGCCAACGTCCTGACTTTC. Translated: CASSPRTPRGSGANVLTF.

This clone was observed once. CDR3 DNA: TGTGCCAGCAGCTCAGAGACGGGTTTTGGGGATGGCAATCAGCCCCAGCATTTT. This translates into CASSSETGFGDGNQPQHF. This chain connects TRBV7-6 to TRBJ1-5; D call uncertain. The CDR3 contains 18 residues. Trimming removed 4 bases at V and 2 bases at J, with 21 bases between. Germline values: CDR1 SGHVS, CDR2 FNYEAQ.

The chain links TRBV15 to TRBJ1-5; 7 bases match TRBD1. This CDR3 comprises 14 residues. J lost 1 base, V lost 8 bases, and 5 bases had no gene match. The germline V gene encodes CDR1 LNHNV and CDR2 YYDKDF (reference sequence). Here the CDR3 DNA reads TGTGCCACCGTTCCAGGGGGGAGCAATCAGCCCCAGCATTTT. Residues: CATVPGGSNQPQHF.

The V gene is TRBV7-3, the J gene TRBJ2-1, with TRBD1 matching 9 bases. The CDR3 sequence is 15 residues long. In germline, CDR1 is SGHTA, CDR2 FQGTGA. V gave up 6 bases and J gave up 6 bases; unmatched junction bases: 9. DNA for the CDR3: TGTGCCAGCAGGTTTTGGACAGGGGCGGCCAATGAGCAGTTCTTC. Translated, it gives CASRFWTGAANEQFF.

V and J are TRBV5-5 and TRBJ1-2; D remains ambiguous. The length of the CDR3 is 15 residues. Trimming removed 6 bases at V and 6 bases at J, with 21 bases between. CDR1 SGHKS and CDR2 YYEKEE come from the germline V gene (reference sequence). CDR3 sequence: CASTKPLGGGDGYTF. Written as DNA, the CDR3 is TGTGCCAGCACCAAGCCCTTGGGTGGCGGGGATGGCTACACCTTC.

V usage is TRBV28 and J usage is TRBJ2-5, with 8 positions matching TRBD2. The closer fit of TRBJ2-7 to the DNA end suggests the J call may be wrong. Germline lookup yields CDR1 MDHEN and CDR2 SYDVKM. This CDR3 is built from 13 residues. The CDR3 reads CASSTGGRYEQYF. CDR3 DNA: TGTGCCAGCTCCACGGGCGGGAGGTACGAGCAGTACTTC.

V and J are TRBV18 and TRBJ2-4; 8 nucleotides align to TRBD1. The CDR3 runs 15 residues. V lost 3 bases, J lost 4 bases, and 5 bases stayed unmatched. Germline CDR1 reads KGHSH; CDR2 reads LQKENI. The CDR3 DNA reads as TGTGCCAGCTCACCCCTGGACAGGGCTAAAAACATTCAGTACTTC. Encoded protein: CASSPLDRAKNIQYF.

The chain uses TRBV18 and TRBJ2-5; D is possibly TRBD2 (6 bases). The assigned J gene may be wrong: the sequence end matches TRBJ2-7 better. The CDR3 is made up of 15 amino acids. Germline V gives CDR1 KGHSH, CDR2 LQKENI. The CDR3 DNA reads TGTGCCAGCTCACCAAGGAGGGTCTCTGGCTCCGAGCAGTACTTC. Protein: CASSPRRVSGSEQYF.

The chain combines TRBV2 with TRBJ1-4, with D possibly TRBD1 on 5 matching bases. Germline V lookup: CDR1 SNHLY, CDR2 FYNNEI. V lost 6 bases to trimming and J lost 4 bases, with 12 bases between them. This CDR3 is built from 14 residues. CDR3 sequence (DNA): TGTGCCAGCAGGGGGGAGGTGTTTAATGAAAAACTGTTTTTT. Translation: CASRGEVFNEKLFF.

This clone is a singleton in its sample. CDR3 in DNA: TGTGCCAGCAGTTACGGCCAGTACCATCCCTACGAGCAGTACTTC. It specifies CASSYGQYHPYEQYF. The J gene is TRBJ2-7, the V gene TRBV6-5, with unresolved D. V lost 2 bases and J 2 bases, leaving 13 bases between the germline ends. The CDR3 extends over 15 amino acids. Per the germline V gene, CDR1 is MNHEY and CDR2 is SVGAGI.

This clone has a single count. The chain recombines TRBV5-1 with TRBJ2-3, with a possible D match to TRBD2 (5 bases). CDR1 and CDR2 from the germline V gene are SGHRS and YFSETQ. CDR3 size: 15 residues. V gave up 0 bases and J gave up 4 bases, with 12 bases separating them. This CDR3 reads CASSLDVGVSDTQYF. DNA of the CDR3: TGCGCCAGCAGCTTGGACGTGGGAGTCTCAGATACGCAGTATTTT.

The rearrangement joins TRBV7-8 to TRBJ2-3, with 11 bases that match TRBD2. Germline-derived CDR1 and CDR2 are SGHVS and FQNEAQ. CDR3 length: 18 residues. The V and J ends lost 1 base and 5 bases, in that order; junction bases with no gene match: 11. The CDR3 spells CASSLGRLAGGPQDTQYF. In DNA form, the CDR3 reads TGTGCCAGCAGCTTAGGCCGGCTAGCGGGAGGCCCCCAAGATACGCAGTATTTT.

The J gene is TRBJ1-4, the V gene TRBV29-1; TRBD1 is a possible D gene (5 bases). The CDR3 has 14 residues. In germline, CDR1 is SQVTM, CDR2 ANQGSEA. V lost 3 bases, J lost 4 bases, and 12 bases lay in between. The CDR3 DNA reads as TGCAGCGTTGATTCGGCAGGGCTTAATGAAAAACTGTTTTTT. The encoded protein is CSVDSAGLNEKLFF.

V usage is TRBV6-4 and J usage is TRBJ2-2; 13 bases are a match to TRBD2. The CDR3 runs to 18 residues. Looked up from germline, CDR1 is MRHNA and CDR2 is SNTAGT. The junction had 7 bases not matched to a gene; V was cut back by 2 bases and J by 4 bases. CDR3 DNA sequence: TGTGCCAGCAGTGACGCACCCGGACTAGCGGGAGTCACCGGGGAGCTGTTTTTT. Translating it yields CASSDAPGLAGVTGELFF.

The chain carries TRBV28 and TRBJ2-1, with D uncertain. V was trimmed by 7 bases and J by 0 bases, leaving 16 bases between them. Germline V gene data show CDR1 as MDHEN and CDR2 as SYDVKM. This CDR3 is 16 amino acids long. CDR3 bases: TGTGCCAGCACCTTTAACGGTCTGAGCTCCTACAATGAGCAGTTCTTC. This sequence encodes CASTFNGLSSYNEQFF.

The chain joins TRBV11-2 to TRBJ2-6; D may be TRBD1 or TRBD2 (6 bases each). Germline CDR1 and CDR2: SGHAT and FQNNGV. Trimming removed 5 bases from V and 2 bases from J, with 13 bases in between. The CDR3 covers 16 residues. The CDR3 coding sequence is TGTGCCAGCAGCCGATGGGGGGCCCCTGGGGCCAACGTCCTGACTTTC. This gives the protein CASSRWGAPGANVLTF.